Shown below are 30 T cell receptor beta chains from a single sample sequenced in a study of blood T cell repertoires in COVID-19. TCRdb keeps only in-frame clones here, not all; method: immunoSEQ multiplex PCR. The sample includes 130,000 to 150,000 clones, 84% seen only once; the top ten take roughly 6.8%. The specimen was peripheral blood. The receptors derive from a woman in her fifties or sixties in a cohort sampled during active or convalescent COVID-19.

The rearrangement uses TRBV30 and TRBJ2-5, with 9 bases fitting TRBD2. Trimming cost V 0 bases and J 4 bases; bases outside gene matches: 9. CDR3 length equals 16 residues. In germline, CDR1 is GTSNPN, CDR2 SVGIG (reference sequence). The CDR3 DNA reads TGTGCCTGGAGTGTAGGTGCTGGACTAGCGAGAGAGACCCAGTACTTC. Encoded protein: CAWSVGAGLARETQYF.

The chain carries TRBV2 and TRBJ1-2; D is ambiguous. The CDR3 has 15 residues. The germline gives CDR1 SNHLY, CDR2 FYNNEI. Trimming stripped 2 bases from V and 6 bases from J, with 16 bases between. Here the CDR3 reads CASSEWAGVRNGYTF. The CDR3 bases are TGTGCCAGCAGTGAATGGGCCGGGGTGCGGAATGGCTACACCTTC.

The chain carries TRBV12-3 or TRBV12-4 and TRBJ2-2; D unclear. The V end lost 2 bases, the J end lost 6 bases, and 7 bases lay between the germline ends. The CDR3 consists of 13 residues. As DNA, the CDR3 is TGTGCCAGCAGTTTAATCCCCTCCGGGGAGCTGTTTTTT. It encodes CASSLIPSGELFF.

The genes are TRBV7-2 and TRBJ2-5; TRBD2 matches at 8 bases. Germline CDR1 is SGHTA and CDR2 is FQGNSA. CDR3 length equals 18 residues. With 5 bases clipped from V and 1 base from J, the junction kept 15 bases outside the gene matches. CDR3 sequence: CASSLRSGTGGPQETQYF. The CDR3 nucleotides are TGTGCCAGCAGCCTACGATCGGGCACGGGGGGGCCCCAAGAGACCCAGTACTTC.

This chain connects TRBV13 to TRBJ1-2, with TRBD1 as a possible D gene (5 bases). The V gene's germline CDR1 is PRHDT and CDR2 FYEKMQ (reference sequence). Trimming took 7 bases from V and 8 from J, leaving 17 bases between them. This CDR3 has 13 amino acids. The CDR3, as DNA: TGTGCCAGCACCACAGCCGGGGCGGGAGGCTACACCTTC. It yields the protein CASTTAGAGGYTF.

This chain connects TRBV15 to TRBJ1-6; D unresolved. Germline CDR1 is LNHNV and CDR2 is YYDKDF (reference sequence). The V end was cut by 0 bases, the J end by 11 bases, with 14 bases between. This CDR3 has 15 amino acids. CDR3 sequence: CATSRDWPGLAPLHF. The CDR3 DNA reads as TGTGCCACCAGCAGAGATTGGCCGGGTCTCGCACCCCTCCACTTT. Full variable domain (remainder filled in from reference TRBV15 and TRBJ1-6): DAMVIQNPRYQVTQFGKPVTLSCSQTLNHNVMYWYQQKSSQAPKLLFHYYDKDFNNEADTPDNFQSRRPNTSFCFLDIRSPGLGDTAMYLCATSRDWPGLAPLHFGNGTRLTVT.

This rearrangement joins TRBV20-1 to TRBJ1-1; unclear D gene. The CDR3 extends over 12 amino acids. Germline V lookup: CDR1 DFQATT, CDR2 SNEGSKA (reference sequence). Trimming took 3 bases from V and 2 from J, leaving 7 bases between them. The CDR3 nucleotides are TGCAGTGCTAGTCAGGTAAACACTGAAGCTTTCTTT. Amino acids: CSASQVNTEAFF.

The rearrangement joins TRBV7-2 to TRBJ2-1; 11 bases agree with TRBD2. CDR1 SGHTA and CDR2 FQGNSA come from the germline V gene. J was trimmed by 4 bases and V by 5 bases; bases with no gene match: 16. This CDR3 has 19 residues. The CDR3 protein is CASSPRGTSGGPRYNEQFF. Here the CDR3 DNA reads TGTGCCAGCAGCCCAAGAGGTACTAGCGGGGGACCACGGTACAATGAGCAGTTCTTC.

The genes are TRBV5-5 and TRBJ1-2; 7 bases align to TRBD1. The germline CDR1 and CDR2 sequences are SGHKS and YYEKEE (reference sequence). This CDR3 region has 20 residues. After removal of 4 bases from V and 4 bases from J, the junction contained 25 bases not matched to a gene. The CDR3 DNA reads TGTGCCAGCAGCATCGGAGGTCCGGGACAGATATCCGGTCCTCGCTATGGCTACACCTTC. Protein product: CASSIGGPGQISGPRYGYTF.

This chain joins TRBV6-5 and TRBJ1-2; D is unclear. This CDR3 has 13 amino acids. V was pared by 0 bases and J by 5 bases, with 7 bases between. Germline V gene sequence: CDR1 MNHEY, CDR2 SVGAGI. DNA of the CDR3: TGTGCCAGCAGTTACTCGACGGAGTATGGCTACACCTTC. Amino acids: CASSYSTEYGYTF.

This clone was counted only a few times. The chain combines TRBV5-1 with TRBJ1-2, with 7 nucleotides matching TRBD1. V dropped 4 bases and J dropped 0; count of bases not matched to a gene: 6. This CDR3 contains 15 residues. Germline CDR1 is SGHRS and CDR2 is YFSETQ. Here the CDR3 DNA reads TGCGCCAGCAGCGAGGGACAGCCGACTAACTATGGCTACACCTTC. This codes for CASSEGQPTNYGYTF.

Written as DNA, the CDR3 is TGTGCCAGCAGTTTTGACAGCAGCAATCAGCCCCAGCATTTT. Translated, it gives CASSFDSSNQPQHF. The V gene is TRBV2, the J gene TRBJ1-5; D might be TRBD1 (5 bases). The CDR3 has 14 residues. The V gene's germline CDR1 is SNHLY and CDR2 FYNNEI. With 5 bases removed from V and 1 base from J, the gap between germline ends came to 9 bases.

The CDR3 bases are TGTGCCAGCAGTGAATCGGGGGGGGGCCCATACGAGCAGTACTTC. Its protein is CASSESGGGPYEQYF. This chain joins TRBV2 and TRBJ2-7, with TRBD2 identical over 8 bases. Germline V gene sequence: CDR1 SNHLY, CDR2 FYNNEI. The length of the CDR3 is 15 residues. V shed 2 bases and J 4 bases; nucleotides not matched to a gene: 7.

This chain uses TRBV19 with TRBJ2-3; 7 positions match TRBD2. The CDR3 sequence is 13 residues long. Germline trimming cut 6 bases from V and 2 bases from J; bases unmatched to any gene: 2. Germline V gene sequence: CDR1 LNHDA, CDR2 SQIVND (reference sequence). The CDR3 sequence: CASRRGTTDTQYF. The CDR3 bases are TGTGCCAGTAGGCGGGGGACCACAGATACGCAGTATTTT.

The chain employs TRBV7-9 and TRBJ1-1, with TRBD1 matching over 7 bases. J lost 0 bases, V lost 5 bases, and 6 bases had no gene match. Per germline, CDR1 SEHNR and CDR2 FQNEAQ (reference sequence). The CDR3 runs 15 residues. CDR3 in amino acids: CASSRQTGLNTEAFF. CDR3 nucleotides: TGTGCCAGCAGCCGACAGACAGGGTTGAACACTGAAGCTTTCTTT.

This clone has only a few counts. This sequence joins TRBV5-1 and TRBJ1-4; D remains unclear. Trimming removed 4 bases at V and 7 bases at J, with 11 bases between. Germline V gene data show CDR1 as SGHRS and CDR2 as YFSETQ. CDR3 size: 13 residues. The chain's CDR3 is CASSVDAGEKLFF. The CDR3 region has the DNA TGCGCCAGCAGCGTGGACGCGGGTGAAAAACTGTTTTTT. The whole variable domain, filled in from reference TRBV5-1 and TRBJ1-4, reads KAGVTQTPRYLIKTRGQQVTLSCSPISGHRSVSWYQQTPGQGLQFLFEYFSETQRNKGNFPGRFSGRQFSNSRSEMNVSTLELGDSALYLCASSVDAGEKLFFGSGTQLSVL.

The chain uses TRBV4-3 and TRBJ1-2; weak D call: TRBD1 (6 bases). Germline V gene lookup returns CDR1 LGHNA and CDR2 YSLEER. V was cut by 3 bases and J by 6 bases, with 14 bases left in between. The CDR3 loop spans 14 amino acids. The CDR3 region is CASSQTTGMDGYTF. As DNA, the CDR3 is TGCGCCAGCAGCCAGACTACAGGGATGGATGGCTACACCTTC.

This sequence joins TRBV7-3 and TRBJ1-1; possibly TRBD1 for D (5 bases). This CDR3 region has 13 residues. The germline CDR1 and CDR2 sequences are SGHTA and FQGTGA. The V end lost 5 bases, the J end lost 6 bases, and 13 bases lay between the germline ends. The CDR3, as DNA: TGTGCCAGCAGCGGACCAGGGAAGGCTGAAGCTTTCTTT. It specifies CASSGPGKAEAFF. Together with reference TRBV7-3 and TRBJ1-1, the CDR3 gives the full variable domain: GAGVSQTPSNKVTEKGKYVELRCDPISGHTALYWYRQSLGQGPEFLIYFQGTGAADDSGLPNDRFFAVRPEGSVSTLKIQRTERGDSAVYLCASSGPGKAEAFFGQGTRLTVV.

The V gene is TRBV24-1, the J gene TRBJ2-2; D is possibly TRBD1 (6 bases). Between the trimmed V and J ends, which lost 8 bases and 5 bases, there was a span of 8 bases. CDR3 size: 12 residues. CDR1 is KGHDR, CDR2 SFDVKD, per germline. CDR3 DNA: TGTGCCACCAACAGGGATACCGGGGAGCTGTTTTTT. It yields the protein CATNRDTGELFF.

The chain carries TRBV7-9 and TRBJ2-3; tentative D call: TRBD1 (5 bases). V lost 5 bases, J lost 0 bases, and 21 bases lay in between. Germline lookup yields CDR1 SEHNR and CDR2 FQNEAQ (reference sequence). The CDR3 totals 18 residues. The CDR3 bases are TGTGCCAGCAGCCCCAGACTCGACAGTAGACCTAGCACAGATACGCAGTATTTT. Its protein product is CASSPRLDSRPSTDTQYF.

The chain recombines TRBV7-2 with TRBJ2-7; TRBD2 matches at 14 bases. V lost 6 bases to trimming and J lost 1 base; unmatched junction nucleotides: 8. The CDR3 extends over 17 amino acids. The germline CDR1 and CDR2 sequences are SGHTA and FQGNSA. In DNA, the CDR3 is TGTGCCAGCAGGAAGACTAGCGGGGGGGCCGAGTCCTACGAGCAGTACTTC. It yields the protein CASRKTSGGAESYEQYF.

CDR3 residues: CASSELEGIEAFF. CDR3 DNA sequence: TGTGCCAGCAGTGAATTGGAGGGGATAGAAGCTTTCTTT. The chain employs TRBV25-1 and TRBJ1-1; D is possibly TRBD1 (5 bases). The V and J ends lost 1 base and 8 bases respectively, with 11 bases between them. CDR1 is MGHDK, CDR2 SYGVNS, per germline. The CDR3 extends over 13 amino acids.

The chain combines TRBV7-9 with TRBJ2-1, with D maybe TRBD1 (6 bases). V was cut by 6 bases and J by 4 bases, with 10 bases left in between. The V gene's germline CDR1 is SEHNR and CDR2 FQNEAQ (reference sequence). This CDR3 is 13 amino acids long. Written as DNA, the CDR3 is TGTGCCAGCAGACACAGGGAGTACAATGAGCAGTTCTTC. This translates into CASRHREYNEQFF.

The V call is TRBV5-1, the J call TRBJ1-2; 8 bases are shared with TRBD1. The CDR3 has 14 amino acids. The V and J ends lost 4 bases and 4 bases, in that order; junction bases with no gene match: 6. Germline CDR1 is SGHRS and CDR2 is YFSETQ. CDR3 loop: CASSPSGTGYGYTF. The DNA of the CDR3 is TGCGCCAGCAGCCCTTCCGGGACAGGCTATGGCTACACCTTC.

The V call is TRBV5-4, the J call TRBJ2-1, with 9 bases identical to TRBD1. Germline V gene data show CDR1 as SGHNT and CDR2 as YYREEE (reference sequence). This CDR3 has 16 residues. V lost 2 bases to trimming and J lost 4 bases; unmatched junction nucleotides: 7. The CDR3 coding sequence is TGTGCCAGCAGCTTATTAGACAGGGGGAATTACAATGAGCAGTTCTTC. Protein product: CASSLLDRGNYNEQFF.

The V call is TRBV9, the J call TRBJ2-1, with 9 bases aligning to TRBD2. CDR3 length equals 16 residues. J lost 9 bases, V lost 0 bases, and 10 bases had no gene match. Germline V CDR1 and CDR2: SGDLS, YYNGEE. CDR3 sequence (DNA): TGTGCCAGCAGCGTAGCCCCGGGCGGGGGGGCTAGTGAGCAGTTCTTC. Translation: CASSVAPGGGASEQFF.

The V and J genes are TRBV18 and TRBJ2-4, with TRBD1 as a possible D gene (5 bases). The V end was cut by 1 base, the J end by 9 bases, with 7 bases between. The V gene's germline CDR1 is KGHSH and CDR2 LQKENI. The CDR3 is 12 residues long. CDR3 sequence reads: CASSPQQGIQYF. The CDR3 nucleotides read TGTGCCAGCTCACCACAGCAGGGCATTCAGTACTTC.

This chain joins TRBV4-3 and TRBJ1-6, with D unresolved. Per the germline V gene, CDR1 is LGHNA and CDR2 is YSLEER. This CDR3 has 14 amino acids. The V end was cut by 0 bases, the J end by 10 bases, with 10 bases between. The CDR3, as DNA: TGCGCCAGCAGCCAAGAGATGGAGGGCTCACCCCTCCACTTT. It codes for CASSQEMEGSPLHF.

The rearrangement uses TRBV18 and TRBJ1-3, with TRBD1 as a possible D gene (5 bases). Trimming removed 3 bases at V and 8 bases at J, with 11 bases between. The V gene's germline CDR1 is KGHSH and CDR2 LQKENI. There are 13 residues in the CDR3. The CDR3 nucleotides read TGTGCCAGCTCACCGGGACTCGGAGACACCATATATTTT. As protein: CASSPGLGDTIYF.

CDR3 residues: CSVAGGLSVMNTEAFF. As DNA, the CDR3 is TGCAGCGTTGCGGGGGGGCTGAGTGTCATGAACACTGAAGCTTTCTTT. The chain combines TRBV29-1 with TRBJ1-1, with TRBD1 as a possible D gene (6 bases). V lost 4 bases and J 0 bases, leaving 18 bases between the germline ends. The CDR3 is made up of 16 amino acids. Germline lookup yields CDR1 SQVTM and CDR2 ANQGSEA.